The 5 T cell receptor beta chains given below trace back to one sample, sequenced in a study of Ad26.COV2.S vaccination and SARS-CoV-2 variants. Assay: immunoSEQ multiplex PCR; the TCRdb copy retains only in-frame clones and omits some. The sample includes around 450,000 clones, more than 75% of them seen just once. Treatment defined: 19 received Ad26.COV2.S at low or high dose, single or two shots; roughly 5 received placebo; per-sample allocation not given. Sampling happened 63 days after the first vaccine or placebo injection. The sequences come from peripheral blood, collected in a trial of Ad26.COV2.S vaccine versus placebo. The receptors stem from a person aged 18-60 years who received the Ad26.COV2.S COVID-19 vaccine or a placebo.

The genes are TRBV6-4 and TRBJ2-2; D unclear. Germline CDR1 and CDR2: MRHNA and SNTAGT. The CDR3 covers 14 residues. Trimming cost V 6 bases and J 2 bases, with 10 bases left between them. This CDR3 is CASRSLANTGELFF. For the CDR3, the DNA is TGTGCCAGCAGGAGTCTCGCCAACACCGGGGAGCTGTTTTTT.

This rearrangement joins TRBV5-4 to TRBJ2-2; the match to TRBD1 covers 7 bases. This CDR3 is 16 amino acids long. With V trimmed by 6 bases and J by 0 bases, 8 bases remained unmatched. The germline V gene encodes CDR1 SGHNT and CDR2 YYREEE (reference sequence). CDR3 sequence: CASNIGGGPNTGELFF. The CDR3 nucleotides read TGTGCCAGCAACATAGGGGGCGGACCGAACACCGGGGAGCTGTTTTTT.

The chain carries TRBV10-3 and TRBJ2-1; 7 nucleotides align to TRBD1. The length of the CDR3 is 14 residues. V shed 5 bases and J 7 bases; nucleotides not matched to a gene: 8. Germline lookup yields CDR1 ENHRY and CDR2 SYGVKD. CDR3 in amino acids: CAISSDRDSNEQFF. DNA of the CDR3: TGTGCCATCAGTTCTGACAGGGATTCGAATGAGCAGTTCTTC.

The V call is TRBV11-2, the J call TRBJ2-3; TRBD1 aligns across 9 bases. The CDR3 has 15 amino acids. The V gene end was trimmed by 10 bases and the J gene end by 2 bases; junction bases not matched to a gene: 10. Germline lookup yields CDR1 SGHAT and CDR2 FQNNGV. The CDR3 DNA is TGTGCCATTAGGACAGGGGCGATATCCACAGATACGCAGTATTTT. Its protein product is CAIRTGAISTDTQYF.

As DNA, the CDR3 is TGTGCCAGCACCGGGACTAGCGGGGGGCCCCCCCAAGAGACCCAGTACTTC. This codes for CASTGTSGGPPQETQYF. This chain joins TRBV27 and TRBJ2-5; the match to TRBD2 covers 15 bases. The CDR3 consists of 17 residues. The V gene's germline CDR1 is MNHEY and CDR2 SMNVEV (reference sequence). V shed 7 bases and J 1 base; nucleotides not matched to a gene: 7.